This T cell receptor (beta chain) was recorded in a study of blood T cell repertoires in COVID-19. V shed 5 bases and J shed 6 bases, with 17 bases lying between them. This CDR3 is built from 14 residues. Looked up from germline, CDR1 is SGHRS and CDR2 is YFSETQ. As handled by the study authors: For nucleated cells, counts were estimated from reference gene primer amplification. The repertoire was sequenced with immunoSEQ multiplex PCR; TCRdb's copy has only in-frame clones and lacks some. V, J and clone size derive from that table, while D and trimming were established from the DNA sequence. The sample carries about 87,000 clones, 70% to 85% recorded once.

The specimen was peripheral blood. The sequence was collected from a woman in her forties or fifties with acute or convalescent COVID-19. The chain joins TRBV5-1 to TRBJ1-2; D not resolved. The chain's CDR3 is CASSLEGRGHGYTF. CDR3 DNA: TGCGCCAGCAGTCTAGAGGGCAGAGGACATGGCTACACCTTC.